One sample yielded the 17 T cell receptor beta chains listed below, sequenced in a study of neurological immune-mediated disorders. TCRdb called the 5' RACE reads again in MiXCR, with one record for every CDR3 protein. This table has about 52,000 distinct CDR3 sequences, approximately 3.9% appearing once. The sequencing sample was made of PBMCs. The receptors come from a man in his 60s with multiple sclerosis.

In this sample, this clonotype turned up many times. DNA of the CDR3: TGTGCCAGCAGCGTAACAGTTTTGGAGGATACGCAGTATTTT. This sequence encodes CASSVTVLEDTQYF. The chain joins TRBV9 to TRBJ2-3; D remains unclear. Germline assignment: CDR1 SGDLS and CDR2 YYNGEE. Between the trimmed V and J ends, which lost 1 base and 6 bases, there was a span of 12 bases. There are 14 residues in the CDR3.

This clonotype turned up a few times. V is TRBV18 and J is TRBJ2-1, with D possibly being TRBD1 or TRBD2 (5 bases each). This CDR3 has 14 residues. Per the germline V gene, CDR1 is KGHSH and CDR2 is LQKENI. Trimming stripped 5 bases from V and 6 bases from J, with 14 bases between. CDR3 loop: CASSSLPRGNEQFF. The CDR3 bases are TGTGCCAGCTCATCACTTCCGAGGGGCAATGAGCAGTTCTTC.

This clonotype has ten or more counts. J is TRBJ2-3 and V is TRBV5-1; maybe TRBD2 (5 bases). Looked up from germline, CDR1 is SGHRS and CDR2 is YFSETQ. The CDR3 runs 13 residues. The ends were cut back, 3 bases at V and 1 base at J, with 6 bases in the middle. This chain's CDR3 is CASSYGGTDTQYF. CDR3 sequence (DNA): TGCGCCAGCAGCTACGGGGGCACAGATACGCAGTATTTT. The full variable domain, with the rest looked up from reference TRBV5-1 and TRBJ2-3, is KAGVTQTPRYLIKTRGQQVTLSCSPISGHRSVSWYQQTPGQGLQFLFEYFSETQRNKGNFPGRFSGRQFSNSRSEMNVSTLELGDSALYLCASSYGGTDTQYFGPGTRLTVL.

This clonotype was observed at least ten times. The genes are TRBV25-1 and TRBJ1-1; maybe TRBD1 (6 bases). Trimming took 9 bases from V and 4 from J, leaving 15 bases between them. CDR3 size: 13 residues. The germline V gene has CDR1 MGHDK and CDR2 SYGVNS. The CDR3 is CASEGGRITEAFF. CDR3 bases: TGTGCCAGTGAGGGGGGCCGGATCACTGAAGCTTTCTTT.

There are many counts of this clonotype. The V and J genes are TRBV27 and TRBJ2-1, with 9 bases lining up with TRBD1. The trim removed 8 bases at V and 7 bases at J, leaving 18 bases unmatched. CDR3 length: 17 residues. CDR1 and CDR2 (germline): MNHEY, SMNVEV (reference sequence). The CDR3 region has the DNA TGTGCCAGCTGCTCAAATCACGGGACAGGGTATTGGAATGAGCAGTTCTTC. Protein: CASCSNHGTGYWNEQFF.

This clonotype was found many times. V usage is TRBV5-1 and J usage is TRBJ2-5, with TRBD1 matching over 9 bases. The CDR3 runs 15 residues. Germline CDR1 SGHRS, CDR2 YFSETQ. The junction had 5 bases not matched to a gene; V was cut back by 3 bases and J by 2 bases. CDR3 coding DNA: TGCGCCAGCAGCTCTTCAGGGACAGGGCAAGAGACCCAGTACTTC. It is translated as CASSSSGTGQETQYF.

Ten or more counts support this clonotype. The rearrangement links TRBV5-1 to TRBJ1-1; 7 bases agree with TRBD1. Germline-derived CDR1 and CDR2 are SGHRS and YFSETQ. With 4 bases clipped from V and 11 bases from J, the junction kept 8 bases outside the gene matches. The CDR3 consists of 12 residues. CDR3 region: CASSQGGRAAFF. The CDR3, as DNA: TGCGCCAGCAGCCAAGGGGGCAGGGCGGCTTTCTTT. Full variable domain (outside the CDR3, taken from reference TRBV5-1 and TRBJ1-1): KAGVTQTPRYLIKTRGQQVTLSCSPISGHRSVSWYQQTPGQGLQFLFEYFSETQRNKGNFPGRFSGRQFSNSRSEMNVSTLELGDSALYLCASSQGGRAAFFGQGTRLTVV.

This clonotype has a count of ten or more. The chain joins TRBV29-1 to TRBJ2-5, with 8 positions matching TRBD1. The CDR3 has 12 residues. CDR1 is SQVTM and CDR2 is ANQGSEA in the germline V gene. Trimming cost V 5 bases and J 9 bases; bases outside gene matches: 8. CDR3 DNA: TGCAGCGTTCCTACAGGGGGGTGGGCCCAGTACTTC. Amino acids: CSVPTGGWAQYF.

The sample holds many counts of this clonotype. The chain is built from TRBV5-1 and TRBJ2-1, with TRBD2 matching over 8 bases. The CDR3 covers 12 residues. Germline CDR1 is SGHRS and CDR2 is YFSETQ. With 7 bases clipped from V and 10 bases from J, the junction kept 7 bases outside the gene matches. CDR3 in DNA: TGCGCCAGCCTCAGCGGGGGAGGGGAGCAGTTCTTC. It is translated as CASLSGGGEQFF.

The sample holds many counts of this clonotype. The V and J genes are TRBV5-1 and TRBJ2-7, with 8 bases that match TRBD1. Germline V CDR1 and CDR2: SGHRS, YFSETQ. Germline trimming cut 2 bases from V and 2 bases from J; bases unmatched to any gene: 3. The CDR3 loop spans 14 amino acids. The CDR3 protein is CASSLGQGAYEQYF. The CDR3 DNA follows: TGCGCCAGCAGCTTAGGACAGGGAGCCTACGAGCAGTACTTC.

This clonotype was seen at least ten times. The rearrangement uses TRBV5-1 and TRBJ2-5, with D perhaps assigned TRBD1 or TRBD2 (5 bases each). The V gene lost 7 bases and the J gene lost 5 bases, with 24 bases spanning the gap. CDR3 size: 16 residues. CDR1 is SGHRS, CDR2 YFSETQ, per germline. The CDR3 here is CASGMTGRGGPETQYF. The CDR3 DNA follows: TGCGCCAGCGGGATGACGGGAAGGGGCGGTCCGGAGACCCAGTACTTC.

This clonotype came up many times. The chain uses TRBV5-1 and TRBJ2-2, with TRBD1 matching over 8 bases. Germline V gives CDR1 SGHRS, CDR2 YFSETQ. This CDR3 region has 14 residues. The V segment lost 7 bases and the J segment 5 bases; nucleotides outside the gene matches: 7. CDR3 region: CASRGQGGTGELFF. In DNA, the CDR3 is TGCGCCAGCCGAGGACAGGGTGGAACCGGGGAGCTGTTTTTT.

This clonotype was detected ten times or more. The chain links TRBV7-8 to TRBJ1-4; TRBD1 aligns across 7 bases. This CDR3 contains 15 residues. V lost 5 bases and J lost 4; bases outside the gene matches: 7. Germline CDR1 SGHVS, CDR2 FQNEAQ. The CDR3 DNA reads TGTGCCAGCAGCCCCCCGGGACAGTATAATGAAAAACTGTTTTTT. This sequence encodes CASSPPGQYNEKLFF.

This clonotype was recorded at least ten times. This chain joins TRBV20-1 and TRBJ1-6; 8 bases map to TRBD1. The CDR3 covers 13 residues. Losses at the gene ends were 8 bases for V and 8 bases for J; bases not matched to a gene: 8. Germline CDR1 and CDR2: DFQATT and SNEGSKA (reference sequence). The DNA for the CDR3 is TGCAGTCCCAGGGGGCAGGGCGATTCACCCCTCCACTTT. Amino acid sequence: CSPRGQGDSPLHF.

This clonotype was seen at least ten times. Germline is not matched at one junction end, which may reflect a read error. The chain carries TRBV19 and TRBJ1-1; D is possibly TRBD1 (6 bases). The CDR3 sequence is 13 residues long. Germline V lookup: CDR1 LNHDA, CDR2 SQIVND (reference sequence). CDR3 coding DNA: TGTGCCAGTAGTGTAGACAGGTTTTCTGAAGCTTTCTTT. It yields the protein CASSVDRFSEAFF.

This clonotype was detected many times. The V gene is TRBV5-6, the J gene TRBJ2-3; D gene uncertain. There are 13 residues in the CDR3. The V gene's germline CDR1 is SGHDT and CDR2 YYEEEE. V was pared by 0 bases and J by 5 bases, with 7 bases between. The CDR3 sequence: CASSLGVGDTQYF. CDR3 bases: TGTGCCAGCAGCTTGGGCGTTGGAGATACGCAGTATTTT. Using reference TRBV5-6 and TRBJ2-3 for the parts outside the CDR3, the full variable domain is DAGVTQSPTHLIKTRGQQVTLRCSPKSGHDTVSWYQQALGQGPQFIFQYYEEEERQRGNFPDRFSGHQFPNYSSELNVNALLLGDSALYLCASSLGVGDTQYFGPGTRLTVL.

The rearrangement links TRBV3-1 to TRBJ1-4; no firm D call. Between the trimmed V and J ends, which lost 4 bases and 6 bases, there was a span of 6 bases. The CDR3 totals 12 residues. Germline CDR1 and CDR2: LGHDT and YNNKEL (reference sequence). This CDR3 is CASSRSDEKLFF. CDR3 sequence (DNA): TGTGCCAGCAGCCGCTCGGATGAAAAACTGTTTTTT.